The 28 T cell receptor beta chains reported below all come from one sample, sequenced in a study of blood T cell repertoires in COVID-19 (TCRdb year 2020). Library preparation used the immunoSEQ multiplex PCR assay. The source is immuneACCESS, and TCRdb retained only in-frame sequences with V and J called. Part of the clones is not carried over; for the studies checked, unresolved V genes explain less than half of this, and the remainder is unexplained. This sample gives fewer than 200,000 clones in total; over 75% of them show up just once. About 1.2% of the sample goes to the ten largest clones. Source material: PBMCs or T cells enriched from blood (not recorded which). The receptors derive from a human donor with acute COVID-19. The donor label of this sample is uncertain.

The rearrangement uses TRBV10-3 and TRBJ2-3, with 7 bases that match TRBD2. The CDR3 extends over 18 amino acids. From germline, CDR1 is ENHRY and CDR2 SYGVKD. The V and J ends lost 0 bases and 0 bases, in that order; junction bases with no gene match: 9. CDR3 coding DNA: TGTGCCATCAGTGAGTCTCAAGAAGCGGGGCGGAGCACAGATACGCAGTATTTT. It specifies CAISESQEAGRSTDTQYF.

V and J are TRBV2 and TRBJ2-7; TRBD1 agrees at 8 bases. The J segment lost 3 bases and the V segment lost 2 bases, leaving 6 bases of the junction unmatched. This CDR3 comprises 15 residues. Germline CDR1 SNHLY, CDR2 FYNNEI. CDR3 residues: CASSEPDRVDYEQYF. The CDR3 DNA follows: TGTGCCAGCAGTGAACCGGACAGGGTGGACTACGAGCAGTACTTC.

This sequence joins TRBV4-3 and TRBJ1-2; 10 nucleotides agree with TRBD1. This CDR3 region has 14 residues. The V gene end was trimmed by 1 base and the J gene end by 6 bases; junction bases not matched to a gene: 2. Germline V gives CDR1 LGHNA, CDR2 YSLEER. The CDR3, as DNA: TGCGCCAGCAGCCAAGGAGGGACAGGGGATGGCTACACCTTC. Its translation is CASSQGGTGDGYTF.

This clone was recorded once. For the CDR3, the DNA is TGTGCCAGCAGCAACGGACAGCTGAACACTGAAGCTTTCTTT. Translating it yields CASSNGQLNTEAFF. The V gene is TRBV5-5, the J gene TRBJ1-1; D perhaps matches TRBD1 (6 bases). CDR1 SGHKS and CDR2 YYEKEE come from the germline V gene (reference sequence). CDR3 size: 14 residues. The ends were cut back, 4 bases at V and 0 bases at J, with 10 bases in the middle.

The chain has TRBV27 and TRBJ1-2; possible D gene TRBD1, 5 bases. V was clipped by 8 bases and J by 2 bases, with 12 bases between them. The CDR3 totals 13 residues. CDR1 MNHEY and CDR2 SMNVEV come from the germline V gene (reference sequence). Here the CDR3 DNA reads TGTGCCAGCGCGAAGGGGTCCAACTATGGCTACACCTTC. This translates into CASAKGSNYGYTF.

The gene calls are TRBV18 and TRBJ1-1; D unresolved. This CDR3 is built from 17 residues. V lost 0 bases and J 4 bases, leaving 18 bases between the germline ends. In germline, CDR1 is KGHSH, CDR2 LQKENI. This CDR3 is CASSPPLSSHRGTEAFF. The CDR3 nucleotides are TGTGCCAGCTCACCACCCTTGAGTTCCCACCGGGGCACTGAAGCTTTCTTT.

V is TRBV5-1 and J is TRBJ1-2; TRBD1 aligns across 9 bases. V lost 4 bases and J lost 8; bases outside the gene matches: 18. This CDR3 spans 17 amino acids. Germline CDR1 is SGHRS and CDR2 is YFSETQ. The CDR3: CASSAVYRGRMGFGYTF. CDR3 in DNA: TGCGCCAGCAGCGCCGTTTACAGGGGGCGCATGGGATTCGGCTACACCTTC.

This chain connects TRBV7-9 to TRBJ1-2, with D maybe TRBD1 (6 bases). CDR1 SEHNR and CDR2 FQNEAQ come from the germline V gene (reference sequence). CDR3 length: 14 residues. V lost 5 bases and J lost 4, with 14 bases in between. The DNA of the CDR3 is TGTGCCAGCAGCCCAGGGGTCGTCAGCTATGGCTACACCTTC. Its protein is CASSPGVVSYGYTF.

The rearrangement uses TRBV30 and TRBJ2-7; TRBD2 is a possible D gene (6 bases). V gave up 2 bases and J gave up 0 bases, with 8 bases separating them. Germline lookup yields CDR1 GTSNPN and CDR2 SVGIG (reference sequence). The CDR3 covers 13 residues. The CDR3 DNA is TGTGCCTGGAGTAGGCGGGGCTCCTACGAGCAGTACTTC. The encoded protein is CAWSRRGSYEQYF.

The chain combines TRBV3-1 (or the pseudogene TRBV3-2) with TRBJ1-5; D ambiguous. Germline CDR1 reads LGHDT; CDR2 reads YNNKEL (reference sequence). This CDR3 is 15 amino acids long. The germline V and J ends were trimmed by 1 base and 4 bases, with 11 bases remaining between them. CDR3: CASSQGRSPNQPQHF. In nucleotides, the CDR3 is TGTGCCAGCAGCCAAGGGCGGTCTCCGAATCAGCCCCAGCATTTT.

The chain links TRBV13 to TRBJ2-2; 7 bases fit TRBD2. This CDR3 spans 15 amino acids. Germline CDR1 PRHDT, CDR2 FYEKMQ (reference sequence). The J segment lost 4 bases and the V segment lost 5 bases, leaving 7 bases of the junction unmatched. CDR3 sequence: CASSPQRGGTGELFF. CDR3 nucleotide sequence: TGTGCCAGCAGCCCCCAGCGGGGTGGCACCGGGGAGCTGTTTTTT.

The chain carries TRBV4-1 and TRBJ1-4; 8 nucleotides agree with TRBD1. J lost 7 bases, V lost 3 bases, and 10 bases had no gene match. Germline-derived CDR1 and CDR2 are MGHRA and YSYEKL. This CDR3 has 16 amino acids. The CDR3 sequence is CASSHETGGDGEKLFF. CDR3 nucleotides: TGCGCCAGCAGCCATGAAACAGGGGGTGATGGTGAAAAACTGTTTTTT.

The chain has TRBV12-3 or TRBV12-4 and TRBJ2-5; weak D call: TRBD1 (5 bases). CDR3 length: 13 residues. V dropped 5 bases and J dropped 2 bases, with 9 bases sitting between them. The CDR3 sequence is CASSPAGQETQYF. DNA of the CDR3: TGTGCCAGCAGTCCCGCAGGGCAAGAGACCCAGTACTTC.

The rearrangement links TRBV12-3 or TRBV12-4 to TRBJ2-1; 8 nucleotides align to TRBD2. V trimming: 7 bases; J trimming: 4 bases; junction bases outside the gene matches: 3. The CDR3 is 13 amino acids. The DNA of the CDR3 is TGTGCCAGCAAGCGGGGGACTTACAATGAGCAGTTCTTC. It is translated as CASKRGTYNEQFF.

V gene TRBV5-1 combines with J gene TRBJ1-1; a possible D gene is TRBD1 (5 bases). In germline, CDR1 is SGHRS, CDR2 YFSETQ. V shed 0 bases and J shed 6 bases, with 24 bases lying between them. CDR3 length: 18 amino acids. The CDR3 DNA reads as TGCGCCAGCAGCTTGGCCGCGGTTGCCGCCCGGGGGTTGGCTGAAGCTTTCTTT. Amino acid sequence: CASSLAAVAARGLAEAFF.

The DNA of the CDR3 is TGTGCCAGCAGCTCAGCCGGGACAGGGCGTGAAAAACTGTTTTTT. As protein: CASSSAGTGREKLFF. The J gene is TRBJ1-4, the V gene TRBV7-8; the match to TRBD1 covers 9 bases. After removal of 4 bases from V and 7 bases from J, the junction contained 7 bases not matched to a gene. Germline CDR1 and CDR2: SGHVS and FQNEAQ. The CDR3 consists of 15 residues.

This rearrangement joins TRBV5-1 to TRBJ2-7; D is perhaps TRBD2 (6 bases). V was clipped by 0 bases and J by 0 bases, with 10 bases between them. CDR1 and CDR2 (germline): SGHRS, YFSETQ. The CDR3 is made up of 15 amino acids. The CDR3 sequence is CASSLDAGSSYEQYF. The CDR3 DNA is TGCGCCAGCAGCTTGGATGCGGGGAGCTCCTACGAGCAGTACTTC.

The rearrangement joins TRBV27 to TRBJ1-2; D gene unclear. From germline, CDR1 is MNHEY and CDR2 SMNVEV (reference sequence). This CDR3 has 13 amino acids. V was clipped by 5 bases and J by 3 bases, with 10 bases between them. Written as DNA, the CDR3 is TGTGCCAGCAGTACCGGGATTCACTATGGCTACACCTTC. It codes for CASSTGIHYGYTF.

The rearrangement links TRBV9 to TRBJ2-3; tentatively, D is TRBD2 (6 bases). The CDR3 spans 15 residues. Germline V gene sequence: CDR1 SGDLS, CDR2 YYNGEE. The germline V and J ends were trimmed by 4 bases and 0 bases, with 12 bases remaining between them. CDR3 sequence (DNA): TGTGCCAGCAGCCCCGGCCTAGCGAGCACAGATACGCAGTATTTT. Residues: CASSPGLASTDTQYF.

The rearrangement joins TRBV19 to TRBJ1-5; D may be TRBD1 (5 bases). CDR1 is LNHDA and CDR2 is SQIVND in the germline V gene (reference sequence). The V gene lost 5 bases and the J gene lost 7 bases, with 18 bases spanning the gap. CDR3 length equals 15 residues. The CDR3 DNA is TGTGCCAGTAGTCCCTACCTAGGGGCGCCACAGCCCCAGCATTTT. It translates to CASSPYLGAPQPQHF.

The genes are TRBV4-2 and TRBJ2-3; TRBD2 aligns across 13 bases. Germline V CDR1 and CDR2: LGHNA, YNFKEQ. The CDR3 is made up of 17 amino acids. V trimming: 1 base; J trimming: 3 bases; junction bases outside the gene matches: 4. The CDR3 DNA reads TGTGCCAGCAGCCAAGCCCCGGGACTAGCGGGGACAGATACGCAGTATTTT. Encoded protein: CASSQAPGLAGTDTQYF.

This clone was picked up a small number of times. V usage is TRBV11-2 and J usage is TRBJ1-1; D is possibly TRBD1 (6 bases). The CDR3 has 13 amino acids. Trimming cost V 8 bases and J 2 bases, with 12 bases left between them. The V gene's germline CDR1 is SGHAT and CDR2 FQNNGV. The CDR3 DNA follows: TGTGCCAGCGGATGGACAGAAAACACTGAAGCTTTCTTT. Encoded protein: CASGWTENTEAFF.

This clone was seen only a few times. This sequence joins TRBV2 and TRBJ1-2; a weak D match, TRBD1 (6 bases). Trimming left V 3 bases short and J 3 bases short, with 8 bases between. The germline V gene encodes CDR1 SNHLY and CDR2 FYNNEI. The CDR3 length is 13 residues. CDR3 amino acids: CASSEHRDYGYTF. The DNA for the CDR3 is TGTGCCAGCAGTGAGCACAGGGACTATGGCTACACCTTC.

This clone has a single count. The rearrangement uses TRBV4-1 and TRBJ1-2; no clear D. This CDR3 is built from 13 residues. V gave up 8 bases and J gave up 6 bases, with 16 bases separating them. In germline, CDR1 is MGHRA, CDR2 YSYEKL. The CDR3 region is CASAPRVVNGYTF. In nucleotides, the CDR3 is TGCGCCAGCGCTCCAAGAGTGGTGAATGGCTACACCTTC.

This rearrangement joins TRBV19 to TRBJ2-3; TRBD2 is a possible D gene (6 bases). This CDR3 has 14 amino acids. The germline V and J ends were trimmed by 3 bases and 8 bases, with 15 bases remaining between them. Looked up from germline, CDR1 is LNHDA and CDR2 is SQIVND (reference sequence). CDR3 sequence: CASSMGGGVATQYF. DNA for the CDR3: TGTGCCAGTAGTATGGGTGGAGGGGTCGCTACGCAGTATTTT.

The V call is TRBV6-5, the J call TRBJ1-2; a weak D match, TRBD1 (5 bases). Germline V gives CDR1 MNHEY, CDR2 SVGAGI. With 0 bases removed from V and 4 bases from J, the gap between germline ends came to 15 bases. CDR3 length: 16 residues. CDR3 sequence: CASSYSRAGGAYGYTF. The DNA of the CDR3 is TGTGCCAGCAGTTACTCGAGGGCAGGAGGGGCCTATGGCTACACCTTC.

V gene TRBV4-1 combines with J gene TRBJ1-1; D may be TRBD1 (6 bases). V dropped 4 bases and J dropped 1 base, with 16 bases sitting between them. The CDR3 runs 16 residues. CDR1 is MGHRA, CDR2 YSYEKL, per germline. The CDR3 loop reads CASSLQQGIPNTEAFF. The CDR3 bases are TGCGCCAGCAGCCTACAACAGGGAATCCCGAACACTGAAGCTTTCTTT.

This chain uses TRBV30 with TRBJ1-2, with D tentatively TRBD1 (6 bases). The CDR3 has 14 residues. Germline values: CDR1 GTSNPN, CDR2 SVGIG (reference sequence). Trimming shortened V by 4 bases and J by 8 bases, and 20 bases separated the two germline ends. CDR3 sequence: CAWTTGPRDRGYTF. The CDR3 DNA sequence: TGTGCCTGGACTACAGGGCCTCGGGACCGCGGCTACACCTTC.